Presented here are 25 T cell receptor beta chains from one specimen sequenced in a study of blood T cell repertoires in COVID-19. Profiled with immunoSEQ multiplex PCR; TCRdb holds only in-frame clones, not every one. In the table there are 200,000 to 250,000 clones, roughly 84% of which are singletons. Sample: peripheral blood. These receptors were collected from a woman aged 30 to 39 who had recovered from COVID-19.

The V call is TRBV29-1, the J call TRBJ1-1; D is ambiguous. CDR3 length: 11 residues. Trimming stripped 7 bases from V and 7 bases from J, with 13 bases between. Germline V lookup: CDR1 SQVTM, CDR2 ANQGSEA. As DNA, the CDR3 is TGCAGCGGGACTGAGGGTAGTGAAGCTTTCTTT. Translated: CSGTEGSEAFF.

CDR3 in DNA: TGTGCCAGCAGCTTGGGAGCCGGACAGATTTACGAGCAGTACTTC. It translates to CASSLGAGQIYEQYF. The chain carries TRBV5-4 and TRBJ2-7; D might be TRBD1 (6 bases). Trimming removed 0 bases at V and 4 bases at J, with 14 bases between. There are 15 residues in the CDR3. The germline V gene encodes CDR1 SGHNT and CDR2 YYREEE (reference sequence).

The V call is TRBV3-1 (or the pseudogene TRBV3-2), the J call TRBJ1-6; 9 positions agree with TRBD1. The CDR3 totals 16 residues. J was trimmed by 2 bases and V by 5 bases; bases with no gene match: 4. CDR1 LGHDT and CDR2 YNNKEL come from the germline V gene (reference sequence). The CDR3 spells CASSARQGAYNSPLHF. The CDR3 nucleotides read TGTGCCAGCAGCGCCAGACAGGGGGCCTATAATTCACCCCTCCACTTT.

This rearrangement joins TRBV6-5 to TRBJ2-7; TRBD2 matches at 7 bases. Germline assignment: CDR1 MNHEY and CDR2 SVGAGI. With 0 bases clipped from V and 6 bases from J, the junction kept 8 bases outside the gene matches. This CDR3 is built from 15 residues. CDR3 DNA sequence: TGTGCCAGCAGTTACTCGCGGGAGCCCACCTTCGAGCAGTACTTC. It yields the protein CASSYSREPTFEQYF.

The sample holds many counts of this clone. The rearrangement joins TRBV28 to TRBJ2-3, with TRBD2 matching over 7 bases. The CDR3 sequence is 15 residues long. Germline CDR1 MDHEN, CDR2 SYDVKM. V lost 7 bases and J lost 4; bases outside the gene matches: 11. The CDR3 DNA reads TGTGCCAGCAAGCCCTCTGCGGGGAGGGCAGATACGCAGTATTTT. Its protein product is CASKPSAGRADTQYF.

The chain employs TRBV5-1 and TRBJ2-7, with TRBD1 matching 8 bases. CDR1 SGHRS and CDR2 YFSETQ come from the germline V gene. Trimming took 0 bases from V and 1 from J; bases not matched to a gene: 3. This CDR3 spans 15 amino acids. The DNA for the CDR3 is TGCGCCAGCAGCTTGGCTGGACAGGGTTCCTACGAGCAGTACTTC. This gives the protein CASSLAGQGSYEQYF.

In its sample, this clone was seen a few times. The genes are TRBV3-1 (or the pseudogene TRBV3-2) and TRBJ2-2; TRBD2 is a possible D gene (5 bases). Between the trimmed V and J ends, which lost 2 bases and 6 bases, there was a span of 16 bases. The CDR3 consists of 16 residues. Germline lookup yields CDR1 LGHDT and CDR2 YNNKEL (reference sequence). The CDR3 reads CASSQYGPGLAGELFF. CDR3 nucleotides: TGTGCCAGCAGCCAATACGGACCCGGACTGGCCGGGGAGCTGTTTTTT.

This chain joins TRBV27 and TRBJ2-7; TRBD2 agrees at 11 bases. Germline loops: CDR1 MNHEY, CDR2 SMNVEV (reference sequence). V gave up 6 bases and J gave up 5 bases; unmatched junction bases: 15. The CDR3 is made up of 17 amino acids. DNA for the CDR3: TGTGCCAGCAGCCAATCCTTCTTAGCGGGAGGGTACGACGAGCAGTACTTC. Amino acid sequence: CASSQSFLAGGYDEQYF.

As concerns this clone: A read error may be the cause here, since a much bigger clone is one base away. The chain combines TRBV11-1 with TRBJ2-7, with TRBD2 matching 9 bases. The CDR3 has 15 residues. J lost 1 base, V lost 1 base, and 2 bases had no gene match. Germline V gives CDR1 SGHAT, CDR2 FQDESV (reference sequence). The CDR3 nucleotides are TGTGCCAGCAGCTTAGGGACTAGCGTATCCTACGAGCAGTACTTC. Its protein is CASSLGTSVSYEQYF.

A single count supports this clone. The chain couples TRBV5-5 to TRBJ2-7; perhaps TRBD2 as D (5 bases). The CDR3 runs to 13 residues. Germline-derived CDR1 and CDR2 are SGHKS and YYEKEE (reference sequence). Between the trimmed V and J ends, which lost 4 bases and 2 bases, there was a span of 10 bases. The CDR3 DNA reads as TGTGCCAGCAGCCCGGGATACACCTACGAGCAGTACTTC. It codes for CASSPGYTYEQYF.

This chain connects TRBV13 to TRBJ2-7; D is undetermined. Germline CDR1 is PRHDT and CDR2 is FYEKMQ (reference sequence). CDR3 length: 14 residues. Trimming removed 0 bases at V and 4 bases at J, with 10 bases between. The CDR3 loop is CASSLGHRNYEQYF. The CDR3 nucleotides read TGTGCCAGCAGCTTAGGTCACAGAAATTACGAGCAGTACTTC.

The chain joins TRBV7-3 to TRBJ2-1; D might be TRBD2 (6 bases). This CDR3 is 13 amino acids long. Per germline, CDR1 SGHTA and CDR2 FQGTGA. V lost 4 bases, J lost 4 bases, and 8 bases lay in between. CDR3 DNA: TGTGCCAGCAGCTGGGGGGATTACAATGAGCAGTTCTTC. Amino acids: CASSWGDYNEQFF.

This clone was found once. The rearrangement joins TRBV5-1 to TRBJ1-1; no clear D gene. V shed 0 bases and J shed 1 base, with 7 bases lying between them. The germline V gene has CDR1 SGHRS and CDR2 YFSETQ. The CDR3 covers 14 residues. The CDR3 nucleotides are TGCGCCAGCAGCTTGGGTCCGTCGAACACTGAAGCTTTCTTT. It encodes CASSLGPSNTEAFF.

The V call is TRBV6-5, the J call TRBJ1-2; a weak D match, TRBD1 (6 bases). This CDR3 contains 11 residues. Trimming shortened V by 4 bases and J by 6 bases, and 6 bases separated the two germline ends. Germline-derived CDR1 and CDR2 are MNHEY and SVGAGI. The CDR3 DNA follows: TGTGCCAGCAGTTCAGGGGATGGCTACACCTTC. Translation gives CASSSGDGYTF.

The chain's CDR3 is CASSRGGQGVHEKLFF. The CDR3 region has the DNA TGCGCCAGCAGCCGTGGGGGACAAGGCGTTCATGAAAAACTGTTTTTT. The rearrangement joins TRBV4-1 to TRBJ1-4; D perhaps matches TRBD1 (6 bases). The CDR3 has 16 amino acids. The germline gives CDR1 MGHRA, CDR2 YSYEKL. Trimming shortened V by 4 bases and J by 6 bases, and 18 bases separated the two germline ends.

This chain connects TRBV30 to TRBJ2-3; 14 bases line up with TRBD2. Germline CDR1 GTSNPN, CDR2 SVGIG (reference sequence). After removal of 0 bases from V and 3 bases from J, the junction contained 2 bases not matched to a gene. This CDR3 comprises 16 residues. The CDR3 loop is CAWSVGTSGRTDTQYF. The CDR3 DNA follows: TGTGCCTGGAGTGTTGGGACTAGCGGGAGAACAGATACGCAGTATTTT. Based on the CDR3 plus reference TRBV30 and TRBJ2-3, the full variable domain is SQTIHQWPATLVQPVGSPLSLECTVEGTSNPNLYWYRQAAGRGLQLLFYSVGIGQISSEVPQNLSASRPQDRQFILSSKKLLLSDSGFYLCAWSVGTSGRTDTQYFGPGTRLTVL.

This rearrangement joins TRBV5-6 to TRBJ2-2; unclear D gene. Germline loops: CDR1 SGHDT, CDR2 YYEEEE. The CDR3 is made up of 14 amino acids. V was clipped by 0 bases and J by 7 bases, with 10 bases between them. Here the CDR3 reads CASSLAGWNGELFF. CDR3 DNA: TGTGCCAGCAGCTTGGCCGGGTGGAACGGGGAGCTGTTTTTT.

The chain carries TRBV19 and TRBJ2-1; a possible D gene is TRBD1 (5 bases). CDR3 length: 13 residues. Germline CDR1 LNHDA, CDR2 SQIVND (reference sequence). V was pared by 5 bases and J by 8 bases, with 13 bases between. The CDR3 region is CASSSDRGHEQFF. DNA of the CDR3: TGTGCCAGTAGTTCCGACAGAGGACATGAGCAGTTCTTC.

The chain combines TRBV28 with TRBJ1-5; D not certain. Germline CDR1 MDHEN, CDR2 SYDVKM. Trimming pared 6 bases from V and 0 bases from J, leaving 6 bases between. The CDR3 runs 13 residues. The CDR3 sequence: CASRYYSNQPQHF. The CDR3 DNA reads TGTGCCAGCAGGTACTATAGCAATCAGCCCCAGCATTTT.

The rearrangement joins TRBV5-1 to TRBJ2-5, with a tentative D call TRBD1 (5 bases). Trimming shortened V by 2 bases and J by 0 bases, and 17 bases separated the two germline ends. The germline gives CDR1 SGHRS, CDR2 YFSETQ. The CDR3 sequence is 17 residues long. The CDR3 spells CASSFGQGRAHQETQYF. For the CDR3, the DNA is TGCGCCAGCAGCTTCGGGCAGGGTAGGGCCCACCAAGAGACCCAGTACTTC.

This chain links TRBV2 with TRBJ2-2; 9 nucleotides agree with TRBD1. The CDR3 consists of 15 residues. V lost 1 base and J lost 9; bases outside the gene matches: 6. From germline, CDR1 is SNHLY and CDR2 FYNNEI. CDR3 sequence: CASSEGQGVGRELFF. The DNA for the CDR3 is TGTGCCAGCAGTGAAGGACAGGGGGTGGGCCGGGAGCTGTTTTTT.

The chain carries TRBV4-2 and TRBJ1-6; possibly TRBD1 for D (5 bases). Trimming left V 0 bases short and J 4 bases short, with 19 bases between. Germline V CDR1 and CDR2: LGHNA, YNFKEQ. The CDR3 is made up of 19 amino acids. The CDR3 loop is CASSQEGRNSGFYNSPLHF. The CDR3 DNA follows: TGTGCCAGCAGCCAAGAGGGGCGTAACTCGGGCTTTTATAATTCACCCCTCCACTTT.

This sequence joins TRBV5-6 and TRBJ2-1; 9 bases fit TRBD2. The trim removed 3 bases at V and 8 bases at J, leaving 12 bases unmatched. This CDR3 spans 16 amino acids. Germline values: CDR1 SGHDT, CDR2 YYEEEE. In DNA, the CDR3 is TGTGCCAGCAGCTCTGGCCCGCTAGCGGGAAGTTATGAGCAGTTCTTC. Encoded protein: CASSSGPLAGSYEQFF.

A few counts support this clone. This chain joins TRBV28 and TRBJ1-6; no reliable D call. V was pared by 2 bases and J by 4 bases, with 9 bases between. Germline assignment: CDR1 MDHEN and CDR2 SYDVKM. The CDR3 is 15 residues long. The CDR3: CASSLIGSYNSPLHF. CDR3 coding DNA: TGTGCCAGCAGTTTAATCGGGTCTTATAATTCACCCCTCCACTTT.

The rearrangement joins TRBV6-1 to TRBJ2-3, with 9 bases identical to TRBD2. CDR3 length: 15 residues. Germline V CDR1 and CDR2: MNHNS, SASEGT. The V and J ends lost 2 bases and 7 bases, in that order; junction bases with no gene match: 7. Here the CDR3 DNA reads TGTGCCAGCAGTGAACTAGCGGGACCTCAAAATACGCAGTATTTT. It yields the protein CASSELAGPQNTQYF.